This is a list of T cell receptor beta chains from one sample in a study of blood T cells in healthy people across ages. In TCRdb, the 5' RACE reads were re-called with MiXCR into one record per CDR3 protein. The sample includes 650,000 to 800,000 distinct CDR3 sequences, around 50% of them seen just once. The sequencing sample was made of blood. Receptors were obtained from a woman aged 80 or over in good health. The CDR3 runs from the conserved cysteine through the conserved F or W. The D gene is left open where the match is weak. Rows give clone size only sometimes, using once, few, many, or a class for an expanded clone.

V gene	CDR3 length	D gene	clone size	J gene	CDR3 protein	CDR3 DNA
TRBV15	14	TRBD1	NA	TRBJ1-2	CATSRERGRYGYTF	TGTGCCACCAGCAGAGAAAGGGGGCGGTATGGCTACACCTTC
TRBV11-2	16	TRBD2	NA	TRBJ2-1	CASSQRGLAGGSEQFF	TGTGCCAGCAGCCAGAGGGGACTAGCGGGAGGCAGTGAGCAGTTCTTC
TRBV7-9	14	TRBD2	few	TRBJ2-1	CASLGTSGDNEQFF	TGTGCCAGCCTAGGGACTAGCGGGGACAATGAGCAGTTCTTC
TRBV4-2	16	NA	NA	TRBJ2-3	CASSQVAAGSTDTQYF	TGTGCCAGCAGCCAAGTTGCAGCAGGGAGCACAGATACGCAGTATTTT
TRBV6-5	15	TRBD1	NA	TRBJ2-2	CASSRQGAATGELFF	TGTGCCAGCTCCAGACAGGGGGCAGCCACCGGGGAGCTGTTTTTT
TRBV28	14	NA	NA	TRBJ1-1	CASGGNRVNTEAFF	TGTGCCAGCGGGGGGAACAGGGTGAACACTGAAGCTTTCTTT
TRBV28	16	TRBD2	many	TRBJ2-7	CASRTSGPQISYEQYF	TGTGCCAGCAGGACTAGCGGGCCCCAAATCTCCTACGAGCAGTACTTC
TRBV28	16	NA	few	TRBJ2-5	CASSFRRGNDQETQYF	TGTGCCAGCAGTTTTCGGCGGGGAAACGACCAAGAGACCCAGTACTTC
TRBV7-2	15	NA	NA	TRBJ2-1	CASRGPRILYNVQFF	TGTGCCAGCAGGGGACCCCGAATTCTATACAATGTGCAGTTCTTC
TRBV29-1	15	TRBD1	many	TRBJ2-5	CSVEAGTGWQETQYF	TGCAGCGTTGAGGCCGGGACAGGGTGGCAAGAGACCCAGTACTTC
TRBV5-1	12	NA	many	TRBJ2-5	CASRPSQETQYF	TGCGCCAGCCGTCCGAGTCAAGAGACCCAGTACTTC
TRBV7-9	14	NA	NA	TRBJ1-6	CASSGEIPNSPLHF	TGTGCCAGCAGCGGCGAAATCCCTAATTCACCCCTCCACTTT
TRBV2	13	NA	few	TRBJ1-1	CASTIDTNTEAFF	TGTGCCAGCACTATAGACACGAACACTGAAGCTTTCTTT
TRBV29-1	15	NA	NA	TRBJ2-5	CSVVWGADFQETQYF	TGCAGCGTTGTGTGGGGAGCGGATTTTCAAGAGACCCAGTACTTC
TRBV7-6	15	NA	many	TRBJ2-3	CASSRLPFSTDTQYF	TGTGCCAGCAGCCGACTCCCCTTTTCCACAGATACGCAGTATTTT
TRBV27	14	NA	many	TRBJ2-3	CASSLEGYRDTQYF	TGTGCCAGCAGTTTAGAGGGATATAGAGATACGCAGTATTTT
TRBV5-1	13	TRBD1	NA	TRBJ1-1	CASSSTGETEAFF	TGCGCCAGCAGCTCGACAGGGGAGACTGAAGCTTTCTTT
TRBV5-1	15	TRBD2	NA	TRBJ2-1	CASSVTSGPRNEQFF	TGCGCCAGCAGCGTAACTAGCGGCCCGAGGAATGAGCAGTTCTTC
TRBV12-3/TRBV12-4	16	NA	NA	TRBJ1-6	CASSLGLGTYNSPLHF	TGTGCCAGCAGTTTAGGCCTCGGGACCTATAATTCACCCCTCCACTTT
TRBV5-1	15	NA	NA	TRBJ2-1	CASSPGSNLNNEQFF	TGCGCCAGCAGCCCCGGGAGTAACTTGAACAATGAGCAGTTCTTC
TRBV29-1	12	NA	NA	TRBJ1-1	CSFDRLNTEAFF	TGCAGCTTTGACAGACTAAACACTGAAGCTTTCTTT
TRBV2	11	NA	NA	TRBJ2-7	CASRVTDEQYF	TGTGCCAGCAGGGTTACCGACGAGCAGTACTTC
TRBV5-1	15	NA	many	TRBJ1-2	CASSRVDGGLGGYTF	TGCGCCAGCAGCAGAGTCGACGGTGGGCTAGGCGGCTACACCTTC
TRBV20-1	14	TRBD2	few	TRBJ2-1	CSARFSGRKNEQFF	TGCAGTGCCCGATTTAGCGGGAGGAAAAATGAGCAGTTCTTC
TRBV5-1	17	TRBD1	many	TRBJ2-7	CASSEVGQRGRTYEQYF	TGCGCCAGCTCCGAAGTGGGACAGAGGGGGAGAACCTACGAGCAGTACTTC
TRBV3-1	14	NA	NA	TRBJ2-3	CASSRPGRADTQYF	TGTGCCAGCAGCCGGCCTGGCAGGGCAGATACGCAGTATTTT
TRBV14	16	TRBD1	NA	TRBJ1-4	CASSQARGQGNEKLFF	TGTGCCAGCAGCCAAGCCCGTGGACAGGGTAATGAAAAACTGTTTTTT
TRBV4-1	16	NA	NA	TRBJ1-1	CASSATPQSLNTEAFF	TGCGCCAGCAGCGCCACTCCACAGTCGTTGAACACTGAAGCTTTCTTT
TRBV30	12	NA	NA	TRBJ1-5	CAWSVLMGPQHF	TGTGCCTGGAGTGTACTTATGGGGCCCCAGCATTTT
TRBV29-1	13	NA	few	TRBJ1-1	CSGVRAGKSEAFF	TGCAGTGGAGTCCGGGCCGGAAAATCTGAAGCTTTCTTT
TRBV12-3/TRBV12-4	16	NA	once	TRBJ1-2	CASSLRPGAVNYGYTF	TGTGCCAGCAGTTTACGGCCAGGGGCTGTTAACTATGGCTACACCTTC
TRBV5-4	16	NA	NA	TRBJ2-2	CASHYGSGANTGELFF	TGTGCCAGCCACTACGGTAGCGGAGCGAACACCGGGGAGCTGTTTTTT
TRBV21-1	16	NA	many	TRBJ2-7	CATSLGPPGAYYEQYF	TGTGCCACCTCCCTAGGGCCTCCCGGCGCCTACTACGAGCAGTACTTC
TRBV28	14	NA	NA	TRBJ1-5	CASSPVFAGQPQHF	TGTGCCAGCAGTCCCGTATTCGCGGGTCAGCCCCAGCATTTT
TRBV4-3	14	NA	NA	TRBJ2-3	CASSQEQPTDTQYF	TGCGCCAGCAGCCAAGAACAGCCCACAGATACGCAGTATTTT
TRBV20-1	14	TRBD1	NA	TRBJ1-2	CSARDRDRVYGYTF	TGCAGTGCTAGAGATCGAGACAGGGTCTATGGCTACACCTTC
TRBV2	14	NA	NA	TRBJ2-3	CASAGAASTDTQYF	TGTGCCAGCGCAGGGGCGGCTAGCACAGATACGCAGTATTTT
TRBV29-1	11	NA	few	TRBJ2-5	CSTRQAGEQYF	TGCAGCACGCGACAGGCTGGGGAGCAGTACTTC
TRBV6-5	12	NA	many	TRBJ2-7	CASAHGLYEQYF	TGTGCCAGTGCGCACGGGCTCTACGAGCAGTACTTC
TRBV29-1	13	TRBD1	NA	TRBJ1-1	CSVGTGKNTEAFF	TGCAGCGTCGGGACAGGGAAGAACACTGAAGCTTTCTTT
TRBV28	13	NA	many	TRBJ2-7	CASSVGVGYEQYF	TGTGCCAGCAGTGTGGGGGTGGGCTACGAGCAGTACTTC
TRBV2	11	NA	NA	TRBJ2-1	CASSDSAEQFF	TGTGCCAGCAGTGATAGCGCCGAGCAGTTCTTC
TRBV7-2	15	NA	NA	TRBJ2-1	CASSLGPGAYNEQFF	TGTGCCAGCAGCTTAGGGCCCGGGGCCTACAATGAGCAGTTCTTC
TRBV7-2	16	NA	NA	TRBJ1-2	CASSLASAGLSYGYTF	TGTGCCAGCAGCTTAGCGTCGGCAGGCCTTAGCTATGGCTACACCTTC
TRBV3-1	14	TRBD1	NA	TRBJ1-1	CASSQEDRGTEAFF	TGTGCCAGCAGCCAAGAGGACAGGGGAACTGAAGCTTTCTTT
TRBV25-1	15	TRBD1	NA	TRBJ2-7	CASSDRGVGYYEQYF	TGTGCCAGCAGCGACAGGGGCGTGGGGTATTACGAGCAGTACTTC
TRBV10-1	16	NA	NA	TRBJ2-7	CASRRRGPTTYNEQYF	TGCGCCAGCAGGAGGAGGGGCCCAACGACCTACAATGAGCAGTACTTC
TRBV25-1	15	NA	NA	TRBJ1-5	CASSESGRADQPQHF	TGTGCCAGCAGTGAATCGGGCAGGGCGGACCAGCCCCAGCATTTT
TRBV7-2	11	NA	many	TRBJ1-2	CASSPRDSYTF	TGTGCCAGCAGCCCCAGGGATAGCTACACCTTC
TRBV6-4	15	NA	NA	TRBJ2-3	CAIRPSGFSTDTQYF	TGTGCCATCCGTCCCTCGGGCTTTAGCACAGATACGCAGTATTTT
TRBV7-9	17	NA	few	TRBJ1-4	CASSLGVGAATNEKLFF	TGTGCCAGCAGCTTAGGTGTAGGGGCCGCAACTAATGAAAAACTGTTTTTT
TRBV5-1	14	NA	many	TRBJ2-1	CASRRDESWNEQFF	TGCGCCAGCCGGCGCGATGAGAGTTGGAATGAGCAGTTCTTC
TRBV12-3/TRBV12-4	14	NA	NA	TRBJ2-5	CTSSPTVYQETQCF	TGTACCAGCAGTCCGACTGTGTACCAAGAGACCCAGTGCTTC
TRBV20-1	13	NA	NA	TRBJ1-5	CSAKDWTGQPQHF	TGCAGTGCCAAGGACTGGACGGGACAGCCCCAGCATTTT
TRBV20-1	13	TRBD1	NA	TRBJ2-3	CRAATGSTDTLYF	TGCAGAGCGGCGACAGGGAGCACAGATACGCTGTATTTT